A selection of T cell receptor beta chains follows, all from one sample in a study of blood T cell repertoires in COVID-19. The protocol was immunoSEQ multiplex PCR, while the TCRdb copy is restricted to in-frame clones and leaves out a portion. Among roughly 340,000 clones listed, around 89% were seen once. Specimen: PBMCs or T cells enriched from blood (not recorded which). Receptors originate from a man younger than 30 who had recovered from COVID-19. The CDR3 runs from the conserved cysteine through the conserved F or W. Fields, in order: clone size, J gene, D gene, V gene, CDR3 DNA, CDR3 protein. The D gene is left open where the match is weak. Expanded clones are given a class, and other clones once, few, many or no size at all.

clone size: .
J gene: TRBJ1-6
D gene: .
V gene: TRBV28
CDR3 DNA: TGTGCCAGCAGTGAGGATTCGAGGAGGTATTCACCCCTCCACTTT
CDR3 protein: CASSEDSRRYSPLHF

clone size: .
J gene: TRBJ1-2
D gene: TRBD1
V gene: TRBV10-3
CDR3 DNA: TGTGCCATCAGTGCTGGACAGGGGTTCTATGGCTACACCTTC
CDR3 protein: CAISAGQGFYGYTF

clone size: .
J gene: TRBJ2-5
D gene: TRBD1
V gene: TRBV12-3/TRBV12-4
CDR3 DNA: TGTGCCAGCGGGACAGACGGAGAGACCCAGTACTTC
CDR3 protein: CASGTDGETQYF

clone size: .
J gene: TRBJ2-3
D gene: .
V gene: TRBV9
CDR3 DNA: TGTGCCAGCAGCGTAGTCGGGGGATCCACAGATACGCAGTATTTT
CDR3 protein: CASSVVGGSTDTQYF

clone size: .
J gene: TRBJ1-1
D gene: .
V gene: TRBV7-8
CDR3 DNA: TGTGCCAGCAGCTTCCGGGGAATCAGAACTGAAGCTTTCTTT
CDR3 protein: CASSFRGIRTEAFF

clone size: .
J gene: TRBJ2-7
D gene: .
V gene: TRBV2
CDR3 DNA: TGTGCCAGCAGGAACAGGGAGTCATCCTACGAGCAGTACTTC
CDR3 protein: CASRNRESSYEQYF

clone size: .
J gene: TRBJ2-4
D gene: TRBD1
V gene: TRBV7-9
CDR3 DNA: TGTGCCAGCAGCCGACAGGGGAGGAACATTCAGTACTTC
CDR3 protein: CASSRQGRNIQYF

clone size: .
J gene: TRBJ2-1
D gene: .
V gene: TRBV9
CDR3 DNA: TGTGCCAGCAGCCCACTGTTCGCAGAGGAGGTCTTC
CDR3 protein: CASSPLFAEEVF

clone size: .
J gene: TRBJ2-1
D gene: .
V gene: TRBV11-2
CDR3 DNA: TGTGCCAGCAGCCGGGGAGACCAGGATGAGCAGTTCTTC
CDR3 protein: CASSRGDQDEQFF

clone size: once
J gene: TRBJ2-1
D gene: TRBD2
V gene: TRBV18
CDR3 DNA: TGTGCCAGCTCACGGACTAGTAGACCCAATGAGCAGTTCTTC
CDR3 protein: CASSRTSRPNEQFF

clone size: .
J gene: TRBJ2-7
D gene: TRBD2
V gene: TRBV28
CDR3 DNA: TGTGCCAGCAGTTTAGGACTAGCGGGGGCGGACGAGCAGTACTTC
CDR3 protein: CASSLGLAGADEQYF

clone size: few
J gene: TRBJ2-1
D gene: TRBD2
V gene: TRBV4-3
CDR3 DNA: TGCGCCAGCAGCCCGGGACTAGCGGACTACAATGAGCAGTTCTTC
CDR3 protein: CASSPGLADYNEQFF

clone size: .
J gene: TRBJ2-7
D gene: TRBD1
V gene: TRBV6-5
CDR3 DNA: TGTGCCAGCATTAGGGACAGGGGGGAGTACGAGCAGTACTTC
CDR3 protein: CASIRDRGEYEQYF